This T cell receptor (beta chain) was sequenced for a study of cytomegalovirus exposure and HLA in healthy donors. This clone was counted a single time. Its antigen is undetermined. One end of the junction varies from germline; a read error may be responsible. The PCR contained 60 Vbeta and 13 Jbeta primers. The data were produced by immunoSEQ multiplex PCR, yet TCRdb's version contains in-frame clones alone and is incomplete. The sample has 84,000 or so clones, around 77% seen once. General observations from the study: Cytomegalovirus association was assigned to 170 or so TCR beta chains.

Germline loops: CDR1 SSHAT, CDR2 FNYEAQ (reference sequence). The CDR3 is made up of 14 amino acids. This receptor was taken from a man aged 45-65 years in good health and CMV-seronegative. This chain connects TRBV7-7 to TRBJ2-5; perhaps TRBD2 as D (6 bases). The sample consisted of PBMCs. DNA for the CDR3: TGTGCTAGCAGCATGGGACTTACAAAAGAGACCCAGTACTTC. Its protein product is CASSMGLTKETQYF.